The rows below give T cell receptor beta chains drawn from one sample of a study of PD-L1 blockade in urothelial cancer. The protocol was immunoSEQ multiplex PCR, while the TCRdb copy is restricted to in-frame clones and leaves out a portion. The top ten clones hold approximately 3.8% of a sample with more than 90,000 clones, less than 95% of them seen once. This specimen was PBMCs, taken around atezolizumab (anti-PD-L1) treatment. The receptors here all came from a man aged 55 to 70 with urothelial cancer. Both conserved end residues are part of each CDR3.

j_gene: TRBJ2-1; v_gene: TRBV11-2; CDR3aa: CASSLVAGPQNEQFF
j_gene: TRBJ2-1; v_gene: TRBV4-3; CDR3aa: CASSQAGFTYNEQFF
j_gene: TRBJ2-2; v_gene: TRBV5-6; CDR3aa: CASSLPDRGPEELFF
j_gene: TRBJ1-5; v_gene: TRBV5-1; CDR3aa: CAIAAPHSNQPQHF
j_gene: TRBJ2-7; v_gene: TRBV6-5; CDR3aa: CASSPGTGAGDQYF
j_gene: TRBJ2-7; v_gene: TRBV5-6; CDR3aa: CASSSFRTEQYF
j_gene: TRBJ2-5; v_gene: TRBV7-2; CDR3aa: CASSPSSGVETQYF
j_gene: TRBJ2-2; v_gene: TRBV6-6; CDR3aa: CASSYSGGDAGELFF
j_gene: TRBJ2-3; v_gene: TRBV7-8; CDR3aa: CASSRSGRTIRTDTQYF
j_gene: TRBJ2-7; v_gene: TRBV6-6; CDR3aa: CASKGGYEQYF
j_gene: TRBJ1-6; v_gene: TRBV13; CDR3aa: CASSPRPDTYNSPLHF
j_gene: TRBJ1-6; v_gene: TRBV10-1; CDR3aa: CASNSVRSPLHF
j_gene: TRBJ1-2; v_gene: TRBV6-5; CDR3aa: CASSYTGQGAGYTF
j_gene: TRBJ2-5; v_gene: TRBV2; CDR3aa: CASSEEQALKETQYF
j_gene: TRBJ2-1; v_gene: TRBV5-1; CDR3aa: CASSSGTSGVYNEQFF
j_gene: TRBJ1-4; v_gene: TRBV29-1; CDR3aa: CSVALGANEKLFF
j_gene: TRBJ1-2; v_gene: TRBV28; CDR3aa: CASRTYGNYGYTF
j_gene: TRBJ1-1; v_gene: TRBV6-5; CDR3aa: CANYPRDWDTEAFF
j_gene: TRBJ2-7; v_gene: TRBV2; CDR3aa: CASVSDRVYNEQYF
j_gene: TRBJ2-7; v_gene: TRBV19; CDR3aa: CASSPRGGSALDEQYF
j_gene: TRBJ2-3; v_gene: TRBV5-8; CDR3aa: CASSSGLARDTQYF
j_gene: TRBJ1-2; v_gene: TRBV28; CDR3aa: CASSPGTVGLYGYTF
j_gene: TRBJ2-7; v_gene: TRBV9; CDR3aa: CASSVNPGDRDEQYF
j_gene: TRBJ2-2; v_gene: TRBV9; CDR3aa: CASSVPGQGPLRHTGELFF
j_gene: TRBJ2-7; v_gene: TRBV5-4; CDR3aa: CASRLGPPGTTSYEQYF
j_gene: TRBJ2-2; v_gene: TRBV10-3; CDR3aa: CAIRETGENTGELFF
j_gene: TRBJ2-3; v_gene: TRBV7-3; CDR3aa: CASSLTGSADTQYF
j_gene: TRBJ2-5; v_gene: TRBV7-9; CDR3aa: CASSLELAGALYF
j_gene: TRBJ2-3; v_gene: TRBV10-1; CDR3aa: CASSEGASGRRTDTQYF
j_gene: TRBJ1-2; v_gene: TRBV28; CDR3aa: CASSYHFGQGKGYGYTF
j_gene: TRBJ2-3; v_gene: TRBV4-3; CDR3aa: CASSQDYAGGLGDTQYF
j_gene: TRBJ1-3; v_gene: TRBV10-2; CDR3aa: CASWTGVDGNTIYF
j_gene: TRBJ1-2; v_gene: TRBV4-2; CDR3aa: CASSQDPAGQESHGYTF
j_gene: TRBJ2-3; v_gene: TRBV7-2; CDR3aa: CASSFRGATDTQYF
j_gene: TRBJ2-5; v_gene: TRBV19; CDR3aa: CASSSGGAGETQYF
j_gene: TRBJ2-7; v_gene: TRBV11-2; CDR3aa: CASSLEETGAYEQYF
j_gene: TRBJ2-7; v_gene: TRBV4-1; CDR3aa: CASSQDPASGGVQYF
j_gene: TRBJ2-5; v_gene: TRBV6-5; CDR3aa: CASSNGLASTQYF
j_gene: TRBJ1-2; v_gene: TRBV5-1; CDR3aa: CASSPGGGGYGYTF
j_gene: TRBJ2-7; v_gene: TRBV7-9; CDR3aa: CASSSVGGQGTSYEQYF
j_gene: TRBJ1-1; v_gene: TRBV4-1; CDR3aa: CASSQEGLDTEAFF
j_gene: TRBJ2-3; v_gene: TRBV7-2; CDR3aa: CASSLLAGGPSDTQYF
j_gene: TRBJ1-2; v_gene: TRBV10-2; CDR3aa: CASSELGVDYGYTF
j_gene: TRBJ2-7; v_gene: TRBV4-2; CDR3aa: CASSRGEGGTYEQYF
j_gene: TRBJ2-6; v_gene: TRBV19; CDR3aa: CASSTTGTGNSGANVLTF
j_gene: TRBJ1-2; v_gene: TRBV6-1; CDR3aa: CASSVIQGARYGYTF
j_gene: TRBJ2-5; v_gene: TRBV5-4; CDR3aa: CASSLSGGGGETQYF
j_gene: TRBJ1-2; v_gene: TRBV7-9; CDR3aa: CASSFNREGGYTF
j_gene: TRBJ1-3; v_gene: TRBV5-1; CDR3aa: CASSLSGVSGNTIYF
j_gene: TRBJ2-1; v_gene: TRBV2; CDR3aa: CASRSALAFQFF
j_gene: TRBJ2-7; v_gene: TRBV2; CDR3aa: CASGVQQGAYEQYF
j_gene: TRBJ2-5; v_gene: TRBV6-1; CDR3aa: CASSGTGFWEETQYF
j_gene: TRBJ1-2; v_gene: TRBV28; CDR3aa: CASSSGQGGIYGYTF
j_gene: TRBJ2-3; v_gene: TRBV7-6; CDR3aa: CASSLDSNHTDTQYF
j_gene: TRBJ2-3; v_gene: TRBV30; CDR3aa: CAWSRQPYTDTQYF
j_gene: TRBJ2-7; v_gene: TRBV5-1; CDR3aa: CASSKRQGVLDEQYF
j_gene: TRBJ2-5; v_gene: TRBV5-4; CDR3aa: CASSWTSGGKETQYF